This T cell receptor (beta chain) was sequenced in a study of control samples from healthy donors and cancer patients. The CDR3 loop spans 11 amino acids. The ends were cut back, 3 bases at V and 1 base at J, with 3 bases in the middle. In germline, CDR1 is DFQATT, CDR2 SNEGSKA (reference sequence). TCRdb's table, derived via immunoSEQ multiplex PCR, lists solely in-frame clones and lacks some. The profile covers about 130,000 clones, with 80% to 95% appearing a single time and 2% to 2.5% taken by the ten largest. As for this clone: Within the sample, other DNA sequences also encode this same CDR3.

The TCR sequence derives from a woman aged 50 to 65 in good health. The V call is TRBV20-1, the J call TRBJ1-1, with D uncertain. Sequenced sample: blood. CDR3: CSARGNTEAFF. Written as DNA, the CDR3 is TGCAGTGCTAGGGGGAACACTGAAGCTTTCTTT.